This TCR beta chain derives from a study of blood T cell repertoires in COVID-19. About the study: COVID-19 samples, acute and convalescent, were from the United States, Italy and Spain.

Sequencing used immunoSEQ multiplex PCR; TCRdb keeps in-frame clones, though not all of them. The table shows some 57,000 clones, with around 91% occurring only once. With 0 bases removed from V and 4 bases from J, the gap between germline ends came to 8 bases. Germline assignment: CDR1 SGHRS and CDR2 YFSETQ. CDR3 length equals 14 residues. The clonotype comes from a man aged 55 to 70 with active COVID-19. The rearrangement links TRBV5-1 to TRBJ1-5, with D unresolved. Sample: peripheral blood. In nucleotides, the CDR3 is TGCGCCAGCAGCTTGGACAGTGTTAATCAGCCCCAGCATTTT. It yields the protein CASSLDSVNQPQHF.